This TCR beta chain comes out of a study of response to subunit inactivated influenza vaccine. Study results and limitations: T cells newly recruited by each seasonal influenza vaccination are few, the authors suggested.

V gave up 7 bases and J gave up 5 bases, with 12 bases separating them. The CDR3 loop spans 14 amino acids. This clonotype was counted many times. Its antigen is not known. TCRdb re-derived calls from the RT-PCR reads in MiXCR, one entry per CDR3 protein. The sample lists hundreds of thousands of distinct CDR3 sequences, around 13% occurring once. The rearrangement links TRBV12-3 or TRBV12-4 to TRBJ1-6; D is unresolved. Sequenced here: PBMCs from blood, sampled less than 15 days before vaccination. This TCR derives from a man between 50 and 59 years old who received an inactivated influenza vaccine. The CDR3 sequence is CASNRDGDNSPLHF. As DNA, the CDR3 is TGTGCCAGCAACCGAGACGGAGATAATTCACCCCTCCACTTT.